This T cell receptor (beta chain) was recovered during a study of blood T cell repertoires in COVID-19. About the study: Nucleic acid was either cDNA or gDNA, and it came from T cells, B-cell-depleted T cells, or PBMCs.

The CDR3 has 12 residues. V lost 5 bases and J 11 bases, leaving 13 bases between the germline ends. Per germline, CDR1 SGHVS and CDR2 FQNEAQ. Per the study methods: How many nucleated cells were present was estimated from reference gene primer amplification. Sequencing used immunoSEQ multiplex PCR; TCRdb keeps in-frame clones, though not all of them. The V and J calls and clone size were taken over from that table, and D and trimming were inferred from the DNA. The sample lists approximately 130,000 clones; around nine tenths were seen once. The sample consisted of peripheral blood. V is TRBV7-8 and J is TRBJ2-4; TRBD1 might be the D (7 bases). This clonotype was sampled from a human donor in a cohort sampled during active COVID-19. CDR3 sequence: CASSRGTAFQYF. In DNA, the CDR3 is TGTGCCAGCAGCCGGGGGACAGCTTTTCAGTACTTC. Supplemented by reference TRBV7-8 and TRBJ2-4, the full variable domain reads GAGVSQSPRYKVAKRGQDVALRCDPISGHVSLFWYQQALGQGPEFLTYFQNEAQLDKSGLPSDRFFAERPEGSVSTLKIQRTQQEDSAVYLCASSRGTAFQYFGAGTRLSVL.